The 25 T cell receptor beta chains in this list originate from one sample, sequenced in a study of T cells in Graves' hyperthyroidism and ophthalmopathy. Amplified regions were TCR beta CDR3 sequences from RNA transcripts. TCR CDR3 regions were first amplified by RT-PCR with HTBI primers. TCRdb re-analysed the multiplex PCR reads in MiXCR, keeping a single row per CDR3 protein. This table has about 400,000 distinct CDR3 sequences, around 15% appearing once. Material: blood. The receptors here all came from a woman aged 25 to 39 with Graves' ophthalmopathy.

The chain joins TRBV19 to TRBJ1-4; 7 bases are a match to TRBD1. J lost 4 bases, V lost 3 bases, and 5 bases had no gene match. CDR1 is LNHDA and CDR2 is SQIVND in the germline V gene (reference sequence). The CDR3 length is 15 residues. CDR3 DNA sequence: TGTGCCAGTAGTATGCACAGGGGTGGTAATGAAAAACTGTTTTTT. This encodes CASSMHRGGNEKLFF.

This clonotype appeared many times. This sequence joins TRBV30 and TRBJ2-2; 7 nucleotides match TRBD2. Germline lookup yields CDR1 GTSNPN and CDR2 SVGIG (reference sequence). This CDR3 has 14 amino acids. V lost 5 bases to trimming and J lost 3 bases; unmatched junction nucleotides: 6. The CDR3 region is CAWGSGVYTGELFF. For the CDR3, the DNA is TGTGCCTGGGGGAGCGGGGTGTACACCGGGGAGCTGTTTTTT.

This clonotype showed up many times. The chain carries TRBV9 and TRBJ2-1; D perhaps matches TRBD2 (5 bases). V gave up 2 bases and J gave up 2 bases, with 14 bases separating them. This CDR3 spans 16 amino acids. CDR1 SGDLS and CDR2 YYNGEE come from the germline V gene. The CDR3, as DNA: TGTGCCAGCAGCGTCGGAGGATTGTTGGCCTACAATGAGCAGTTCTTC. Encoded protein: CASSVGGLLAYNEQFF.

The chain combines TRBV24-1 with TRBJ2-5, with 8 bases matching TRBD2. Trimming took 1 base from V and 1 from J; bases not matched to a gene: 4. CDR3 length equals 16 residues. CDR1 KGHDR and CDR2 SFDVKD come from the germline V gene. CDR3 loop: CATSDFVGGAQETQYF. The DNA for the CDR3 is TGTGCCACCAGTGATTTCGTCGGGGGGGCCCAAGAGACCCAGTACTTC.

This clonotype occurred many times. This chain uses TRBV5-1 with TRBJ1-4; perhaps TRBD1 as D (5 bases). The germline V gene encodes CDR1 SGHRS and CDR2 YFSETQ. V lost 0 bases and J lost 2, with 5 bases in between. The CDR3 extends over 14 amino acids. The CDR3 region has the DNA TGCGCCAGCAGCTTGGGACAGACTAATGAAAAACTGTTTTTT. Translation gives CASSLGQTNEKLFF.

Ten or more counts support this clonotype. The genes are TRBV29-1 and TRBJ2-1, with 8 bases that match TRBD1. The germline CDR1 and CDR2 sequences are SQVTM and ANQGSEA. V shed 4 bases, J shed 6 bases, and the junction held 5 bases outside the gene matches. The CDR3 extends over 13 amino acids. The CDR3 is CSVVQGGANEQFF. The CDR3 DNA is TGCAGCGTTGTACAGGGGGGAGCCAATGAGCAGTTCTTC.

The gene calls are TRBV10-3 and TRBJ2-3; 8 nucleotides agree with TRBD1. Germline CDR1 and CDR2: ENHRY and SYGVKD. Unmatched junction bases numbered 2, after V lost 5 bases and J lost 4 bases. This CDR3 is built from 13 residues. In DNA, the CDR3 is TGTGCCATCAGTAGGGACAGGTCAGATACGCAGTATTTT. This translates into CAISRDRSDTQYF.

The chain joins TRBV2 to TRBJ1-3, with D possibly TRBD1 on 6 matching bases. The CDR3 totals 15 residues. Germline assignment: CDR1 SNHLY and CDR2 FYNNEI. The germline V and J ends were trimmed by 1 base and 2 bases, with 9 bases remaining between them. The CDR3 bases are TGTGCCAGCAGTGAAGGCGGGGGGCCTGGAAACACCATATATTTT. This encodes CASSEGGGPGNTIYF. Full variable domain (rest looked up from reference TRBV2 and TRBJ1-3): EPEVTQTPSHQVTQMGQEVILRCVPISNHLYFYWYRQILGQKVEFLVSFYNNEISEKSEIFDDQFSVERPDGSNFTLKIRSTKLEDSAMYFCASSEGGGPGNTIYFGEGSWLTVV.

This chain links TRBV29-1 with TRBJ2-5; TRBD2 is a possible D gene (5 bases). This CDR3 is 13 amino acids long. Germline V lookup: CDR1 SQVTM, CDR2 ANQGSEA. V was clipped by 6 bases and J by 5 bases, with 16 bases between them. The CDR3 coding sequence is TGCAGCGTCTCCCTCGAGGACTTGGAGACCCAGTACTTC. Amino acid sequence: CSVSLEDLETQYF.

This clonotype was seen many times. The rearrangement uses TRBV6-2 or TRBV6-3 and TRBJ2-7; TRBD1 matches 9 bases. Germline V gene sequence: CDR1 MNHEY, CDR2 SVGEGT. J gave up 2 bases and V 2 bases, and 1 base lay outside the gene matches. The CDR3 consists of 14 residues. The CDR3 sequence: CASSYGQGPYEQYF. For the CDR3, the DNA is TGTGCCAGCAGTTACGGACAGGGGCCCTACGAGCAGTACTTC.

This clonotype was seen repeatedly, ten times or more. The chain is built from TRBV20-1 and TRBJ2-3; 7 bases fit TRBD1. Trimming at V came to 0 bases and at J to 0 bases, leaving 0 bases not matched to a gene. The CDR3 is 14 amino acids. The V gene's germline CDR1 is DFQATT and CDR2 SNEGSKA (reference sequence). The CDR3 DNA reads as TGCAGTGCTAGAGACAGGGGGAGCACAGATACGCAGTATTTT. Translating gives CSARDRGSTDTQYF.

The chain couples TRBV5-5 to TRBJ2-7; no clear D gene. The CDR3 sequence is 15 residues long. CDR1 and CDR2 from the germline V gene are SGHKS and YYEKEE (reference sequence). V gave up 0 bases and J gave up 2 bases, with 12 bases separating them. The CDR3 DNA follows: TGTGCCAGCAGCTTGGGGGGTACGCAAGCCTACGAGCAGTACTTC. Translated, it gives CASSLGGTQAYEQYF.

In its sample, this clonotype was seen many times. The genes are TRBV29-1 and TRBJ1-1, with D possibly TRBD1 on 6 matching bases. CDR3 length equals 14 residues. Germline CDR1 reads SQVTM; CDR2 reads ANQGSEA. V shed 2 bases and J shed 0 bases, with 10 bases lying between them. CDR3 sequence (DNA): TGCAGCGTTGAACAGGGGTGGATGAACACTGAAGCTTTCTTT. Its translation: CSVEQGWMNTEAFF.

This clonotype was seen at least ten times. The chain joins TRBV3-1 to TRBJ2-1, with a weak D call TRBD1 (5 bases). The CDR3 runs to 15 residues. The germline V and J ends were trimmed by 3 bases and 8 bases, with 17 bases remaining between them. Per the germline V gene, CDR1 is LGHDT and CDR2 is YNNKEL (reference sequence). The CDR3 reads CASSQTQGFGDEQFF. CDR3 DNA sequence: TGTGCCAGCAGCCAGACCCAGGGATTTGGCGATGAGCAGTTCTTC.

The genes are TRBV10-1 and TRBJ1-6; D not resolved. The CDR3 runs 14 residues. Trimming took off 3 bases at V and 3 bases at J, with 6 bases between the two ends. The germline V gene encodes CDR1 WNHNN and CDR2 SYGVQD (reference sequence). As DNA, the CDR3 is TGCGCCAGCAGTGACCACCGCTATAATTCACCCCTCCACTTT. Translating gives CASSDHRYNSPLHF.

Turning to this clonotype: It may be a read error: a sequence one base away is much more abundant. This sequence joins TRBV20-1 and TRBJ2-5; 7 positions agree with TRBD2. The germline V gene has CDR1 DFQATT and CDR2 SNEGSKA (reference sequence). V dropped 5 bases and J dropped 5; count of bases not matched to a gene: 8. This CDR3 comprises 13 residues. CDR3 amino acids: CSAGRTRLETQYF. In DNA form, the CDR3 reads TGCAGTGCTGGGAGGACTAGGCTGGAGACCCAGTACTTC.

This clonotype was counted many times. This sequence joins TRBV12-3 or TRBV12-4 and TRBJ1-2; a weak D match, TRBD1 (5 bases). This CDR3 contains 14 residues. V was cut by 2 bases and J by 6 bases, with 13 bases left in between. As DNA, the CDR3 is TGTGCCAGCAGTTTATCGCAGGGTCTCAATGGCTACACCTTC. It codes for CASSLSQGLNGYTF.

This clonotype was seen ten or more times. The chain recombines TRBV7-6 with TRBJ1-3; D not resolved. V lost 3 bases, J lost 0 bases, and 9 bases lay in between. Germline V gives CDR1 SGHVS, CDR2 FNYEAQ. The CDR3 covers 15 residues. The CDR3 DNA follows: TGTGCCAGCAGCTTTTTTGAGGGCTCTGGAAACACCATATATTTT. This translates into CASSFFEGSGNTIYF.

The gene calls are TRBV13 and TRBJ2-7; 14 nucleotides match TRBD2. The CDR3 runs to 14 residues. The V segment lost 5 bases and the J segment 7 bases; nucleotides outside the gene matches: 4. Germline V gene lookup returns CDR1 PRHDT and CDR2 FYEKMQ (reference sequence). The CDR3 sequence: CASSPTSGGAEQYF. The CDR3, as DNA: TGTGCCAGCAGCCCGACTAGCGGGGGGGCAGAGCAGTACTTC.

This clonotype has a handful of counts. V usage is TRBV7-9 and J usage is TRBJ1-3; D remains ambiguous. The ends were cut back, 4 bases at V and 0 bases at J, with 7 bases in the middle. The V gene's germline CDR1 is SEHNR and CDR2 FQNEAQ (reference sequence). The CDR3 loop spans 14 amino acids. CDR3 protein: CASSSYVSGNTIYF. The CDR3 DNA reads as TGTGCCAGCAGCTCATACGTCTCTGGAAACACCATATATTTT.

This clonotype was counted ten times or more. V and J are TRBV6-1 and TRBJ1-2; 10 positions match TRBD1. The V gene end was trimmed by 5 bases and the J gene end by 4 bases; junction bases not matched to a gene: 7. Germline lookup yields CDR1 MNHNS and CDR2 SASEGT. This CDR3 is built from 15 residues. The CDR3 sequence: CASSHRDRGSYGYTF. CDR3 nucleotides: TGTGCCAGCAGTCACCGGGACAGGGGCTCCTATGGCTACACCTTC.

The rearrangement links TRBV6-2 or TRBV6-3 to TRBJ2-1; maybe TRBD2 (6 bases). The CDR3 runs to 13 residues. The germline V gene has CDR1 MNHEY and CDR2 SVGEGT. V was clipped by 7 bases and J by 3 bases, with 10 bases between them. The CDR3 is CASTEGLYNEQFF. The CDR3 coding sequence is TGTGCCAGCACCGAGGGACTCTACAATGAGCAGTTCTTC.

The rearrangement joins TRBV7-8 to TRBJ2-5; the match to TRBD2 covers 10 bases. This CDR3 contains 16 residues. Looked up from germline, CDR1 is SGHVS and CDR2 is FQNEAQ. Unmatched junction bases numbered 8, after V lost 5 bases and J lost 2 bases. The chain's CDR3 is CASSIPGLARQETQYF. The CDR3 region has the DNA TGTGCCAGCAGCATTCCGGGACTAGCGAGACAAGAGACCCAGTACTTC.

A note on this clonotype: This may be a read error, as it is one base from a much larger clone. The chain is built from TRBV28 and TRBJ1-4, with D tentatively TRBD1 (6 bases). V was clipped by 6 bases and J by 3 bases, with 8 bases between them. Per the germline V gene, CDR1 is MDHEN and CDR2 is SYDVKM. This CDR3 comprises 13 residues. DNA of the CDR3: TGTGCCAGCAGGGGGGGGCCTAATGAAAAACTGTTTTTT. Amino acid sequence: CASRGGPNEKLFF.

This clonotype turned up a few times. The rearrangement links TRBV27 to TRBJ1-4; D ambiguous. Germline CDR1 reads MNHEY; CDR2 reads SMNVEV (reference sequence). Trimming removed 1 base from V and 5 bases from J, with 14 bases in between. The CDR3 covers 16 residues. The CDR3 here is CASSLFARGENEKLFF. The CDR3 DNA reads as TGTGCCAGCAGTTTATTTGCCCGTGGGGAGAATGAAAAACTGTTTTTT. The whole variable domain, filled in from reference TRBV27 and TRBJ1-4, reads EAQVTQNPRYLITVTGKKLTVTCSQNMNHEYMSWYRQDPGLGLRQIYYSMNVEVTDKGDVPEGYKVSRKEKRNFPLILESPSPNQTSLYFCASSLFARGENEKLFFGSGTQLSVL.